This T cell receptor (beta chain) is from a study of T cells in localized non-small cell lung cancer. Remarks on this clone: The antigen is not known.

Per the germline V gene, CDR1 is MRHNA and CDR2 is SNTAGT. Trimming took off 8 bases at V and 1 base at J, with 16 bases between the two ends. There are 15 residues in the CDR3. The method was immunoSEQ multiplex PCR; TCRdb's version includes in-frame clones alone and lacks a portion of them. This table has roughly 18,000 clones, roughly four fifths appearing once. Study outcomes and limitations: Exceeding tumor, uninvolved adjacent lung had the highest T cell clonality. Longer overall survival was seen with higher T cell density measured in blood.

This chain links TRBV6-4 with TRBJ2-3, with D unclear. This material consisted of peripheral blood, taken before any cancer treatment. The receptor comes from a female donor older than 55 with stage I lung adenocarcinoma. CDR3: CASGVGGTGTDTQYF. The CDR3, as DNA: TGTGCCAGCGGGGTTGGTGGTACCGGCACAGATACGCAGTATTTT.